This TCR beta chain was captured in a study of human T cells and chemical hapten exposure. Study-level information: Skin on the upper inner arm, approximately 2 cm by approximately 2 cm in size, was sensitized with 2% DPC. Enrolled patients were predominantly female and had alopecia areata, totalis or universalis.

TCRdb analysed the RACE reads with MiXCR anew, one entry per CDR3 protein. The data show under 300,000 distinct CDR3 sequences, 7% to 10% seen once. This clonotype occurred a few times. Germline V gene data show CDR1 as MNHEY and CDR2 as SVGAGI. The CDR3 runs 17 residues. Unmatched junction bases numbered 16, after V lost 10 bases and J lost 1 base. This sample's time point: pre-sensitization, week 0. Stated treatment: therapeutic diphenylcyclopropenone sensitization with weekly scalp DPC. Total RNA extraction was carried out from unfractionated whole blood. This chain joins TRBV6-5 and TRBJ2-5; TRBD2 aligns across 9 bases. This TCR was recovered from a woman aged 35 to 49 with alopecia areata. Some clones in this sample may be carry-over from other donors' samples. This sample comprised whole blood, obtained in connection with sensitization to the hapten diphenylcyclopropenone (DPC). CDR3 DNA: TGTGCCACCAAACCCGCTGCGACTAGCGGTTTCCAAGAGACCCAGTACTTC. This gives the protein CATKPAATSGFQETQYF.